This T cell receptor (beta chain) was captured in a study of blood T cell repertoires in COVID-19. About the research overall: Sites across the United States, Italy and Spain contributed samples from acute and convalescent COVID-19. Nucleic acid was either cDNA or gDNA, and it came from T cells, B-cell-depleted T cells, or PBMCs.

The CDR3 is 14 amino acids. The V gene lost 5 bases and the J gene lost 6 bases, with 14 bases spanning the gap. Germline V lookup: CDR1 MDHEN, CDR2 SYDVKM. In the authors' methods: Amplification with reference gene primers provided the estimates of nucleated cell counts. Profiling relied on immunoSEQ multiplex PCR, and the TCRdb table lists in-frame clones only, not all of them. V and J calls plus clone size are reproduced from that table; the DNA served to infer D and trimming. This sample has roughly 110,000 clones; around 88% occur once, and the top ten carry about 18%. The J gene is TRBJ1-5, the V gene TRBV28, with D maybe TRBD1 (6 bases). The sequence derives from a human donor with acute or convalescent COVID-19. The donor label of this sample is uncertain. Material: peripheral blood. The CDR3 DNA is TGTGCCAGCAGTCCCCCAGGGGCCGGTCAGCCCCAGCATTTT. It codes for CASSPPGAGQPQHF.